This T cell receptor (beta chain) comes out of a study of blood T cell repertoires in COVID-19. V lost 6 bases and J lost 0; bases outside the gene matches: 1. This CDR3 comprises 14 residues. The V gene's germline CDR1 is LGHNT and CDR2 FRNRAP. Repertoires were generated with immunoSEQ multiplex PCR, while TCRdb's copy carries only in-frame clones and drops some. The sample shows about 230,000 clones, roughly 84% of them seen only once. The chain is built from TRBV12-5 and TRBJ1-5; 8 bases are a match to TRBD1. The sequenced sample was peripheral blood. The clonotype was recovered from a man aged 35-49 years who had recovered from COVID-19. The CDR3 spells CASGGTGSNQPQHF. The CDR3, as DNA: TGTGCTAGTGGAGGGACAGGTAGCAATCAGCCCCAGCATTTT.